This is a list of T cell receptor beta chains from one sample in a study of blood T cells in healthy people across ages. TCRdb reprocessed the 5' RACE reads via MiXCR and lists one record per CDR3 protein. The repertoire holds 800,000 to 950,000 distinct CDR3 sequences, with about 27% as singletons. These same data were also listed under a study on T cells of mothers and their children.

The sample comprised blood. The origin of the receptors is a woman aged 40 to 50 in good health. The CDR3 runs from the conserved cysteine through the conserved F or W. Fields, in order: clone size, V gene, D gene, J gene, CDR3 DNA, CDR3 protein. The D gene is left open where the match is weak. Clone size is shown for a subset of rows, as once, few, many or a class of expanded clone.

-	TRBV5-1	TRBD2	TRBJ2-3	TGCGCCAGCAGCTTAGTACTAGCGTCAGATACGCAGTATTTT	CASSLVLASDTQYF
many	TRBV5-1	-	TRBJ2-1	TGCGCCAGCAGGTGGAGGGGGGGTAGCAATGAGCAGTTCTTC	CASRWRGGSNEQFF
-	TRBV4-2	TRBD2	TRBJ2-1	TGTGCCAGCAGCCAAGGGTCTAGCGGGGGGGCAAAGGAGCAGTTCTTC	CASSQGSSGGAKEQFF
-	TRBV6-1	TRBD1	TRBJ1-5	TGTGCCAGCAGTTTACAACAGGGGATTGGACAGCCCCAGCATTTT	CASSLQQGIGQPQHF
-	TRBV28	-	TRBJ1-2	TGTGCCAGCAGTTCACTGGGGGGCTATGGCTACACCTTC	CASSSLGGYGYTF
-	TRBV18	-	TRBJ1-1	TGTGCCAGCTCAATAGACACTGAAGCTTTCTTT	CASSIDTEAFF
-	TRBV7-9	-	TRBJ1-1	TGTGCCAGCAGCATCACCATCGGGGGTACCACTGAAGCTTTCTTT	CASSITIGGTTEAFF
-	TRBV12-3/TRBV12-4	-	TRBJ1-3	TGTGCCAGCAGTTTCCTTGCTCTCGCGGTCTCTGGAAACACCATATATTTT	CASSFLALAVSGNTIYF
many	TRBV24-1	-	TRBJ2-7	TGTGCCACCAGTGATTTGCACGAGCAGTACTTC	CATSDLHEQYF
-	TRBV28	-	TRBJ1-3	TGTGCCAGCAGTCCCCCTAAGGGCTTCTCTGGAAACACCATATATTTT	CASSPPKGFSGNTIYF
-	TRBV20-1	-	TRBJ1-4	TGCAGTGCTAGAGATCCTTTTACGAGTATTTATGAAAACCTGTTTTTT	CSARDPFTSIYENLFF
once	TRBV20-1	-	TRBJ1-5	TGCAGTACCACCCTGGGGGGGCACTGGCAGCCCCAGCATTTT	CSTTLGGHWQPQHF
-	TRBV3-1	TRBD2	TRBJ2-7	TGTGCCAGCAGCCAGGCCACTAGCGGGGTCGAGCAGTACTTC	CASSQATSGVEQYF
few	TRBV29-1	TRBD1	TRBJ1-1	TGCAGCGCCCTAGGACAGGGGAGGACTGAAGCTTTCTTT	CSALGQGRTEAFF
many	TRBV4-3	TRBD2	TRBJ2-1	TGCGCCAGCAGCCATGAAAAGGGGCGACTAGCGGGGTACAATGAGCAGTTCTTC	CASSHEKGRLAGYNEQFF